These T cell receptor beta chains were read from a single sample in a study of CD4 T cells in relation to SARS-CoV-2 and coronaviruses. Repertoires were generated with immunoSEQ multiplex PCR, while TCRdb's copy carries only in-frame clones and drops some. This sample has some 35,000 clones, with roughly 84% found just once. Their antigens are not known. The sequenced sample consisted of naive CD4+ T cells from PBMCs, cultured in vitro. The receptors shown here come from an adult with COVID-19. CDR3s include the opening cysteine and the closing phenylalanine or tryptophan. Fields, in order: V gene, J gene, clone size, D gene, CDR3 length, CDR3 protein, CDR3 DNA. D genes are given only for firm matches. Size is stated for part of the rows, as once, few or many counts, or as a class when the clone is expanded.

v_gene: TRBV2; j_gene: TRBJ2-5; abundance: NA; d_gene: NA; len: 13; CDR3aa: CATRRVGMETQYF; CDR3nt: TGTGCCACCAGGAGGGTAGGGATGGAGACCCAGTACTTC
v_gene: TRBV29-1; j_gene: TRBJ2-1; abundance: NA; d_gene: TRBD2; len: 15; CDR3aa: CSVESREGYLDEQFF; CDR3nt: TGCAGCGTTGAATCGCGGGAGGGTTATTTGGATGAGCAGTTCTTC
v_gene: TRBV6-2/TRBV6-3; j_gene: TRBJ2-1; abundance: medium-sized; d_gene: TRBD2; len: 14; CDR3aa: CASSSGSSYNEQFF; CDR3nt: TGTGCCAGCAGTAGCGGGAGCTCCTACAATGAGCAGTTCTTC
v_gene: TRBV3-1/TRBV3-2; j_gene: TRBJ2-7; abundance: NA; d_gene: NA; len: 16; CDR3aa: CASSHRRDVFLYEQYF; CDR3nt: TGTGCCAGCAGCCACCGACGGGACGTTTTTCTCTACGAGCAGTACTTC
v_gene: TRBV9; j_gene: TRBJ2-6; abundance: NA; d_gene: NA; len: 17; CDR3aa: CASSPRGRRSGANVLTF; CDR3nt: TGTGCCAGCAGCCCCAGGGGGAGGCGATCTGGGGCCAACGTCCTGACTTTC
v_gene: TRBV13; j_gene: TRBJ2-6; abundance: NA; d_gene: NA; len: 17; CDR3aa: CASSRSWGAHGANVLTF; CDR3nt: TGTGCCAGCAGCCGATCATGGGGGGCTCACGGGGCCAACGTCCTGACTTTC
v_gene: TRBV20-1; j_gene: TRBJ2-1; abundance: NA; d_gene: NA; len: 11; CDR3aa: CSARAPNEQFF; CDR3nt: TGCAGTGCTAGAGCTCCCAATGAGCAGTTCTTC
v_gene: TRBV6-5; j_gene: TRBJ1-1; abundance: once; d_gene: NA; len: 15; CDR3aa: CASSYSASLWTEAFF; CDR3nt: TGTGCCAGCAGTTACTCGGCCAGCTTATGGACTGAAGCTTTCTTT
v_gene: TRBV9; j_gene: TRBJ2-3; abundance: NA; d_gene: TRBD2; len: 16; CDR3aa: CASSVGLAGARDTQYF; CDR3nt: TGTGCCAGCAGCGTAGGCCTAGCGGGAGCGAGAGATACGCAGTATTTT
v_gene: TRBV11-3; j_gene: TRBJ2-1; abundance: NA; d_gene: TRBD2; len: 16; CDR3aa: CASSVTGTSGRNEQFF; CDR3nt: TGTGCCAGCAGCGTAACCGGGACTAGCGGGAGAAATGAGCAGTTCTTC
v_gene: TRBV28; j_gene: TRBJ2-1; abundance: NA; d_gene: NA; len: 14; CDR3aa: CASSLSNNPNEQFF; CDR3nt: TGTGCCAGCAGTTTAAGTAACAACCCGAATGAGCAGTTCTTC
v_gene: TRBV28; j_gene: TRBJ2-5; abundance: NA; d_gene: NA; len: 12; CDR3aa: CASSFPGETQYF; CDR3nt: TGTGCCAGCAGTTTTCCCGGGGAGACCCAGTACTTC
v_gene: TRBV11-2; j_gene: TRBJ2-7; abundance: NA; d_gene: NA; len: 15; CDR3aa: CASSSPRGVIYEQYF; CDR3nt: TGTGCCAGCAGCTCCCCAAGGGGAGTCATTTACGAGCAGTACTTC
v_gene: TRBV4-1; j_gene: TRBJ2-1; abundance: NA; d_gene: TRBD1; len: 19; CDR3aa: CASSQDWWGQAPTHNEQFF; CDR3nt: TGCGCCAGCAGCCAAGATTGGTGGGGACAGGCCCCAACCCACAATGAGCAGTTCTTC
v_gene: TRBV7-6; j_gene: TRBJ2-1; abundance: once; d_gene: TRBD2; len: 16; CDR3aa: CASSPTSALSYNEQFF; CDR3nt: TGTGCCAGCAGCCCAACTAGCGCCCTATCCTACAATGAGCAGTTCTTC
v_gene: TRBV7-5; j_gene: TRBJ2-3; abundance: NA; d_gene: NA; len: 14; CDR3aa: CVRSSRVAGVAQYF; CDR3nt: TGTGTCAGAAGCTCGCGGGTAGCGGGAGTGGCGCAGTATTTT
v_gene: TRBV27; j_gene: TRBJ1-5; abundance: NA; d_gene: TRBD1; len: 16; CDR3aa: CASSFIPTGAGQPQHF; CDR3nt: TGTGCCAGCAGTTTCATACCGACAGGGGCGGGTCAGCCCCAGCATTTT
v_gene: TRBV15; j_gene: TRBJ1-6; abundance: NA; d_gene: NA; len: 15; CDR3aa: CATSRDGQYNSPLHF; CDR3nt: TGTGCCACCAGCAGAGATGGACAGTATAATTCACCCCTCCACTTT
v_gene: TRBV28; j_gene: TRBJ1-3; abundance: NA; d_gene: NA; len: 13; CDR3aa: CASVGTPGNTIYF; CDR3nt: TGTGCCAGTGTTGGGACGCCTGGAAACACCATATATTTT
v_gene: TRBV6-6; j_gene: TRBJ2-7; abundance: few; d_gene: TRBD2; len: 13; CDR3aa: CASSQGLGREQYF; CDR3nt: TGTGCCAGCAGTCAAGGACTAGGAAGGGAGCAGTACTTC
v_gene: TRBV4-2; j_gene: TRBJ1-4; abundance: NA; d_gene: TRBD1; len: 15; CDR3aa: CASSHFRGPNEKLFF; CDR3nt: TGTGCCAGCAGCCATTTCAGGGGGCCTAATGAAAAACTGTTTTTT
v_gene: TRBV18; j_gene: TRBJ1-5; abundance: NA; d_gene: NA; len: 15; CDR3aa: CASSRGVSSNQPQHF; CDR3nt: TGTGCCAGCTCAAGAGGAGTTTCGAGCAATCAGCCCCAGCATTTT
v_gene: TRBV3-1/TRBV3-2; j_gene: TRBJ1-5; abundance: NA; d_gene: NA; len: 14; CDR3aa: CATSATGTGQPQHF; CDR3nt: TGTGCCACTTCCGCTACAGGGACGGGTCAGCCCCAGCATTTT
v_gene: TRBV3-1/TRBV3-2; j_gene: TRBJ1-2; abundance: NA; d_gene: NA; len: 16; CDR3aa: CASSQGTQRFNYGYTF; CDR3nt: TGTGCCAGCAGCCAAGGGACACAGAGATTTAACTATGGCTACACCTTC
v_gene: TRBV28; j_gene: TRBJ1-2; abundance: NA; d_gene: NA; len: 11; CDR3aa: CASSFERGYTF; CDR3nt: TGTGCCAGCAGTTTCGAGCGCGGCTACACCTTC
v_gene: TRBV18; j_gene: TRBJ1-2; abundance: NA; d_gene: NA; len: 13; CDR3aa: CASSPPTGYGYTF; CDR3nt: TGTGCCAGCTCACCACCGACAGGATATGGCTACACCTTC
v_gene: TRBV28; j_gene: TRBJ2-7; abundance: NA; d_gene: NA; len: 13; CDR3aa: CASSKPSTYEQYF; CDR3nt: TGTGCCAGCAGCAAACCTAGTACCTACGAGCAGTACTTC
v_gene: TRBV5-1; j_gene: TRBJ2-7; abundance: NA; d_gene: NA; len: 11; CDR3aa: CASSSQREQYF; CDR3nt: TGCGCCAGCAGCTCACAGCGGGAGCAGTACTTC
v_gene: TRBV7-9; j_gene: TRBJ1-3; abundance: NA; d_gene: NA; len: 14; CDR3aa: CASSLLGSGNTIYF; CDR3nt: TGTGCCAGCAGCTTACTAGGCTCTGGAAACACCATATATTTT
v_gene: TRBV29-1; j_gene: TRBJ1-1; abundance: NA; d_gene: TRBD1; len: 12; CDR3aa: CSGTGGRTEAFF; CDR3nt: TGCAGCGGGACAGGGGGACGGACTGAAGCTTTCTTT
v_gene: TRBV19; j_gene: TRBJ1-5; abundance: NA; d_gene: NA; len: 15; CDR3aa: CASAVGTRGNQPQHF; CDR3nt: TGTGCCAGTGCCGTGGGGACAAGGGGCAATCAGCCCCAGCATTTT
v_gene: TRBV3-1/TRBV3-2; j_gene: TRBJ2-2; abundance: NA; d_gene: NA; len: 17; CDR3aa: CASSPTARGVSTGELFF; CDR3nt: TGTGCCAGCAGCCCTACCGCACGGGGAGTCAGCACCGGGGAGCTGTTTTTT
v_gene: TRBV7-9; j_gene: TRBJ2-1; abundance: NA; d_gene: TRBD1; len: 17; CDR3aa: CASSHTMPGQGRNEQFF; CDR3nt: TGTGCCAGCAGCCACACTATGCCGGGACAGGGGCGGAATGAGCAGTTCTTC
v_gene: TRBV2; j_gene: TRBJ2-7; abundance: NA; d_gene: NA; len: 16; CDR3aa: CASTERRGSSGYEQYF; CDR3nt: TGTGCCAGCACCGAAAGGAGGGGAAGTAGCGGCTACGAGCAGTACTTC
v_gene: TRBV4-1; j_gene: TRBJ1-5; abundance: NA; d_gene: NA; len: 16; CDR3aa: CASSQVRGPSTEPQHF; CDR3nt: TGCGCCAGCAGCCAGGTCAGGGGCCCGAGTACTGAGCCCCAGCATTTT
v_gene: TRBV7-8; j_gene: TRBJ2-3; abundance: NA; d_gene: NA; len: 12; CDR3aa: CASSLGVDTQYF; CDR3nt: TGTGCCAGCAGCTTAGGGGTAGATACGCAGTATTTT
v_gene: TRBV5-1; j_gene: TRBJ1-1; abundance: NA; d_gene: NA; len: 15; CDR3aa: CASSRNGGLNTEAFF; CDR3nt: TGCGCCAGCAGCAGGAATGGTGGGTTGAACACTGAAGCTTTCTTT
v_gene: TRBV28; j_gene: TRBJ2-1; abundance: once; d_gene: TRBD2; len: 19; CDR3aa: CASSDSGTSGIEIYNEQFF; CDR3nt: TGTGCCAGCAGCGACTCCGGGACTAGCGGGATTGAAATCTACAATGAGCAGTTCTTC
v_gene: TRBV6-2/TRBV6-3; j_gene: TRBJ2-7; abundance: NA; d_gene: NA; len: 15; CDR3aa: CASSYGSAGLHEQYF; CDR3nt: TGTGCCAGCAGTTACGGATCGGCGGGTCTCCACGAGCAGTACTTC
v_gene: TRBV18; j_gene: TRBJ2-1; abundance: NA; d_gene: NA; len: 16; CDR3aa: CASSPNSGTPHNEQFF; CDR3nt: TGTGCCAGCTCACCTAATTCAGGGACTCCCCACAATGAGCAGTTCTTC
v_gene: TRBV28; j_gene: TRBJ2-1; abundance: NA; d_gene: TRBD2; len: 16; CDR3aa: CALMGLAGDTYNEQFF; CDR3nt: TGTGCCTTAATGGGACTAGCGGGAGACACCTACAATGAGCAGTTCTTC
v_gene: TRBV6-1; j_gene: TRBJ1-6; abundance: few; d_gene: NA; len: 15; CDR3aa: CASSEVGRKNSPLHF; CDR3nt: TGTGCCAGCAGTGAAGTTGGGAGAAAGAATTCACCCCTCCACTTT
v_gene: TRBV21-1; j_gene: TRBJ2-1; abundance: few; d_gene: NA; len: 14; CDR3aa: CASSKAGAYNEQFF; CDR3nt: TGTGCCAGCAGCAAAGCGGGGGCGTACAATGAGCAGTTCTTC
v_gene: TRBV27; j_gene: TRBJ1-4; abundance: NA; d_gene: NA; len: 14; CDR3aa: CASRLRAGNEKLFF; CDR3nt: TGTGCCAGCAGGTTGAGGGCTGGTAATGAAAAACTGTTTTTT